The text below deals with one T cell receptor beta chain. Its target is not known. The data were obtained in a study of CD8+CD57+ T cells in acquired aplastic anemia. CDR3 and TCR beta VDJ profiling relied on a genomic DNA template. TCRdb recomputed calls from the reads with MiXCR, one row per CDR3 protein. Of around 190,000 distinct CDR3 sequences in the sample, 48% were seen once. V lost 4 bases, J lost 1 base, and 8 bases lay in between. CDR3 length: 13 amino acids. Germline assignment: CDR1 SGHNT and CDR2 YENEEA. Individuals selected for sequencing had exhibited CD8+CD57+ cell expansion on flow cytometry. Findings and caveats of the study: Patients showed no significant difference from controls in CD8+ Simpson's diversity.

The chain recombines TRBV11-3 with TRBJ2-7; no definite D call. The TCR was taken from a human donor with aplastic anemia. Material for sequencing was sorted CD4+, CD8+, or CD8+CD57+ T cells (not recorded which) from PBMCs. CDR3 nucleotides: TGTGCCAGCAGCTACGACCGGTCCTACGAGCAGTACTTC. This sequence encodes CASSYDRSYEQYF. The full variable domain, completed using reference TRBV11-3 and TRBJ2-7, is EAGVVQSPRYKIIEKKQPVAFWCNPISGHNTLYWYLQNLGQGPELLIRYENEEAVDDSQLPKDRFSAERLKGVDSTLKIQPAELGDSAVYLCASSYDRSYEQYFGPGTRLTVT.